Only a few counts were recorded for the clone carrying this T cell receptor (beta chain). Its antigen is unidentified. This sample is part of a study of regulatory T cells in long-lasting Graves disease. Combining iRepertoire HTBI primers with Arm-PCR of CDR3 regions, the authors built TCR beta libraries. TCRdb re-analysed the multiplex PCR reads in MiXCR, keeping a single row per CDR3 protein. The table includes a few hundred thousand distinct CDR3 sequences, about 16% detected once. Broader study findings: Persistent Graves' patients showed a TCR diversity that was lower than that of newly diagnosed ones.

The sample's time point: newly diagnosed GD, antithyroid drugs for less than 3 months. From PBMCs, RNA was extracted and then used to make the TCR library. CDR1 KGHDR and CDR2 SFDVKD come from the germline V gene. The ends were cut back, 4 bases at V and 0 bases at J, with 17 bases in the middle. CDR3 length equals 17 residues. The source was peripheral blood mononuclear cells (PBMCs), collected at new diagnosis, from a patient treated with antithyroid drugs. The chain couples TRBV24-1 to TRBJ2-5, with unresolved D. The receptor comes from a female donor with Graves disease. The CDR3 DNA sequence: TGTGCCACCAGTGAATTGGGCCCAAGCCCGTACCAAGAGACCCAGTACTTC. Protein sequence: CATSELGPSPYQETQYF.